This T cell receptor (beta chain) was identified in a study of blood T cell repertoires in COVID-19. Study-wide background: The origin of the acute and convalescent COVID-19 samples was the United States, Italy and Spain. PBMCs, B-cell-depleted T cells, or T cells provided the cDNA or gDNA that made up the material.

TCRdb's copy holds only in-frame clones and misses some; the assay was immunoSEQ multiplex PCR. Of approximately 250,000 clones in the sample, more than 80% were seen once. The V gene end was trimmed by 5 bases and the J gene end by 6 bases; junction bases not matched to a gene: 9. The germline V gene has CDR1 SNHLY and CDR2 FYNNEI. The CDR3 runs 15 residues. Sample: PBMCs or T cells enriched from blood (not recorded which). The clonotype comes from a woman younger than 45 with acute COVID-19. The chain recombines TRBV2 with TRBJ2-3; 9 bases align to TRBD2. Here the CDR3 reads CASSTPAGGPDTQYF. The CDR3 DNA sequence: TGTGCCAGCAGTACACCTGCGGGAGGGCCGGATACGCAGTATTTT.